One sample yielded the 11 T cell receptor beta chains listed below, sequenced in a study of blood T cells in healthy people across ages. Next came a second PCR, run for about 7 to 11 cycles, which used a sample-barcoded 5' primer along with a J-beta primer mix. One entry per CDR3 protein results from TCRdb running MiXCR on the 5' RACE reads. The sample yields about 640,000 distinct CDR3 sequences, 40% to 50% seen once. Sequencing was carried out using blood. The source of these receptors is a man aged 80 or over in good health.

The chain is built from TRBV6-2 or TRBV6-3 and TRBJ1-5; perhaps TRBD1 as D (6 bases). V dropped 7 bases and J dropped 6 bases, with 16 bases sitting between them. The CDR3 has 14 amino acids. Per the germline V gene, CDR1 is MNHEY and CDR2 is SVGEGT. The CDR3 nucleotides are TGTGCCAGCAAAGAACAGGGATACCCTCAGCCCCAGCATTTT. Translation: CASKEQGYPQPQHF.

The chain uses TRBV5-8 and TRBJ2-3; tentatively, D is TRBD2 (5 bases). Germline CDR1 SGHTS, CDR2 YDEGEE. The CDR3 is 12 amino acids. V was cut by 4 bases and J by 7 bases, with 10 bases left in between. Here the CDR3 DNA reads TGTGCCAGCAGCGACTACCCTAATACGCAGTATTTT. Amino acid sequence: CASSDYPNTQYF.

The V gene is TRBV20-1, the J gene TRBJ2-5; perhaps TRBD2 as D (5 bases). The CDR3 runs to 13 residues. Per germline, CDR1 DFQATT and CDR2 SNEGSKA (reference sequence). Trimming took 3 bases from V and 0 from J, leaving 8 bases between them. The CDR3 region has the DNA TGCAGTGCTAGGAAGCGGTACCAAGAGACCCAGTACTTC. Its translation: CSARKRYQETQYF.

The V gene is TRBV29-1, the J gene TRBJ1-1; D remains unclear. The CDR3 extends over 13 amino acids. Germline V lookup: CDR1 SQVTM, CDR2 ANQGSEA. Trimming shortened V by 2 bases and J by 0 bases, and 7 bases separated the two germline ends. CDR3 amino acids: CSVELGMNTEAFF. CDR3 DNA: TGCAGCGTTGAACTAGGAATGAACACTGAAGCTTTCTTT.

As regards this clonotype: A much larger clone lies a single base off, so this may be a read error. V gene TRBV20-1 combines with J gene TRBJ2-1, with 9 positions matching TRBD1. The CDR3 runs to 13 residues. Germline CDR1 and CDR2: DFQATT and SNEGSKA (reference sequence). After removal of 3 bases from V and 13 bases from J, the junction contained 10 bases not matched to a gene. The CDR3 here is CSASRTGEETQFF. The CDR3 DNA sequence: TGCAGTGCTAGCCGGACAGGGGAAGAGACCCAGTTCTTC.

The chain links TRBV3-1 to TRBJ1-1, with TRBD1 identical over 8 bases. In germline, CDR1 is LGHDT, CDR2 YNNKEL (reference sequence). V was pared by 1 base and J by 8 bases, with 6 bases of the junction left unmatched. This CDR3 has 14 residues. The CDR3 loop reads CASSQGRTGREAFF. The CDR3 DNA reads TGTGCCAGCAGCCAAGGGCGGACAGGGCGAGAAGCTTTCTTT.

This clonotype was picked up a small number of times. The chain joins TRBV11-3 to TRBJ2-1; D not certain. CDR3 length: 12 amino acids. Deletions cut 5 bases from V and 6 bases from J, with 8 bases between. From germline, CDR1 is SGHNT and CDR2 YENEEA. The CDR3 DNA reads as TGTGCCAGCAGCCTCGGTATCAATGAGCAGTTCTTC. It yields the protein CASSLGINEQFF.

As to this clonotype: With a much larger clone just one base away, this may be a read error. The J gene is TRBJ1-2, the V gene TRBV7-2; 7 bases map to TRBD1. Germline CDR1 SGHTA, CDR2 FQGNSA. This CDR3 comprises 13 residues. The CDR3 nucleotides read TGTGCCATCAGCCCCGGGACAGAGGATGGCTACACCTTC. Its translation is CAISPGTEDGYTF.

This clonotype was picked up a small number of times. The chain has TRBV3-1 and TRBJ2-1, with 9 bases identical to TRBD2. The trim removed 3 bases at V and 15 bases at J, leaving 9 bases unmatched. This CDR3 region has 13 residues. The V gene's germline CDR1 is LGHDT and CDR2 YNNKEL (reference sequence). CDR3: CASSQARGGNGFF. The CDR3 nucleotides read TGTGCCAGCAGCCAGGCGCGGGGGGGCAATGGGTTCTTC.

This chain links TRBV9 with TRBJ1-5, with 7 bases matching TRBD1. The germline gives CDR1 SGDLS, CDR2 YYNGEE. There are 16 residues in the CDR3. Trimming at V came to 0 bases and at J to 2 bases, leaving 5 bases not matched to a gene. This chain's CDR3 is CASSVAWDSRNQPQHF. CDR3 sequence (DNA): TGTGCCAGCAGCGTAGCTTGGGACAGTCGCAATCAGCCCCAGCATTTT.

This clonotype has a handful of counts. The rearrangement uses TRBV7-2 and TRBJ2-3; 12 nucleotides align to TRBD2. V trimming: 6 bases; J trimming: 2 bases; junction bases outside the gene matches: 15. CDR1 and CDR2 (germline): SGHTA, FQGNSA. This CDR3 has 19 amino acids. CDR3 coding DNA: TGTGCCAGCAGTCGCTTGGGGCTAGCGGGAGGGCCACCCACAGATACGCAGTATTTT. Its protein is CASSRLGLAGGPPTDTQYF.